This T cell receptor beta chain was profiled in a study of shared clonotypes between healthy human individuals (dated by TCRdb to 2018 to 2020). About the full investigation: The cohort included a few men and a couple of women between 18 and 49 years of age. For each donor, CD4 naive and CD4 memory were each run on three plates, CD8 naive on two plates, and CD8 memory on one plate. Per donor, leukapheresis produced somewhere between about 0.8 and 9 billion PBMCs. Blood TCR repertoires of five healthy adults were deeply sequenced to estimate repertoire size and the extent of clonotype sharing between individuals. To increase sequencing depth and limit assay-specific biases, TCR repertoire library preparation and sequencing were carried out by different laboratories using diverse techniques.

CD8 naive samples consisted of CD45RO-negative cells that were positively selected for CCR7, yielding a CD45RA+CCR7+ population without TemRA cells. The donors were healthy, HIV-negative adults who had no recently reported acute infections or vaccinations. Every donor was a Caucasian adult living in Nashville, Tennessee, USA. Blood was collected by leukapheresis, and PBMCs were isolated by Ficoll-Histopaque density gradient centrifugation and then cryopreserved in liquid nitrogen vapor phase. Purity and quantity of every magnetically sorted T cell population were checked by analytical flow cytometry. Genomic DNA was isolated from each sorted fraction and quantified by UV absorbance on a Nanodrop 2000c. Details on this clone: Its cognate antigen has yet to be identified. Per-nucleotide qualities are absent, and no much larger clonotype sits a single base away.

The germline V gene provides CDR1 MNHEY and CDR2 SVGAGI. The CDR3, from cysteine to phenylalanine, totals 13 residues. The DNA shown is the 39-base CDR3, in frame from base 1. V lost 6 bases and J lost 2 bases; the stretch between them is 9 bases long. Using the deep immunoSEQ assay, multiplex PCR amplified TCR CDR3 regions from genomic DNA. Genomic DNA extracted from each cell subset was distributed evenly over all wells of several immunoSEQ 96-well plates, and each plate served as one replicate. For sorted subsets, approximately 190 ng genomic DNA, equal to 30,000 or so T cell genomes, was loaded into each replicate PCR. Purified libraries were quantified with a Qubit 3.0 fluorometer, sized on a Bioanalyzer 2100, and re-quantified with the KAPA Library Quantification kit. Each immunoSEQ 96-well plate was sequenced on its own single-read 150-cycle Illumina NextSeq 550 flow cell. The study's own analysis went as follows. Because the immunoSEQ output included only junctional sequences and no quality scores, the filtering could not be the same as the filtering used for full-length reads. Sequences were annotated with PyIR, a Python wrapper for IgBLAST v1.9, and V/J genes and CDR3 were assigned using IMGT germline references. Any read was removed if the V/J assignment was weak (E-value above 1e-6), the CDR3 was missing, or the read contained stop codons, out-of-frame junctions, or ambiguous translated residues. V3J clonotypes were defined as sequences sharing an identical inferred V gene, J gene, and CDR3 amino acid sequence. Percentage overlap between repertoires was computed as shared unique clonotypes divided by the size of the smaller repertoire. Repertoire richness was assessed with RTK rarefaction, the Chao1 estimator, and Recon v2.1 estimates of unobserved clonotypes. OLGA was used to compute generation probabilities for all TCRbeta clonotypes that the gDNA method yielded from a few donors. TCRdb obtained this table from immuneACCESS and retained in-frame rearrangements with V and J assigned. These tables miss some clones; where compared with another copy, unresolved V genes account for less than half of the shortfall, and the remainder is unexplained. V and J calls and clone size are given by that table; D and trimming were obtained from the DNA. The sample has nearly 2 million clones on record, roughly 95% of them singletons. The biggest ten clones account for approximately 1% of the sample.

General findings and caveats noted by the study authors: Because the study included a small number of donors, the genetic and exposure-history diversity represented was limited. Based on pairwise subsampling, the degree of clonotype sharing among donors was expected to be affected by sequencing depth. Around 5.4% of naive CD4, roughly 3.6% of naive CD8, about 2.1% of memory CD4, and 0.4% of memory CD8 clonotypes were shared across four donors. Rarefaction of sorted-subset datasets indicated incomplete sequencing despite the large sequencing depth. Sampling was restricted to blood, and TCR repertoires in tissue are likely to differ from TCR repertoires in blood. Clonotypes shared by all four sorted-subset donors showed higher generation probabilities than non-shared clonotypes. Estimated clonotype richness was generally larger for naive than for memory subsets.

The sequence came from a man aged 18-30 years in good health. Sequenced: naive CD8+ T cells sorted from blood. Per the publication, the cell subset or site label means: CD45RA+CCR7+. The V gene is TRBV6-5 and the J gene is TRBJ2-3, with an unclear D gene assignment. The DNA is TGTGCCAGCAGCAACAGACCCACAGATACGCAGTATTTT. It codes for CASSNRPTDTQYF.